The 20 T cell receptor beta chains below all came from one sample that was sequenced in a study of technical replicates of blood from a handful of donors. The assay was immunoSEQ multiplex PCR, and TCRdb's table has in-frame clones only and misses some. Of about 97,000 clones detected, 96% appear once; the ten largest clones hold approximately 0.2%. The sequencing sample was made of T cells isolated from PBMCs. All receptors come from a human donor in good health.

The rearrangement links TRBV10-3 to TRBJ2-5; tentatively, D is TRBD2 (5 bases). V was clipped by 6 bases and J by 5 bases, with 7 bases between them. The germline V gene encodes CDR1 ENHRY and CDR2 SYGVKD. CDR3 length: 11 amino acids. CDR3 loop: CAISDYETQYF. As DNA, the CDR3 is TGTGCCATCAGCGACTACGAGACCCAGTACTTC.

The V and J genes are TRBV27 and TRBJ2-7; D unclear. The germline gives CDR1 MNHEY, CDR2 SMNVEV (reference sequence). The CDR3 is 14 residues long. Trimming removed 5 bases from V and 5 bases from J, with 16 bases in between. Here the CDR3 reads CASSNPWSHHEQYF. As DNA, the CDR3 is TGTGCCAGCAGTAACCCTTGGAGTCACCACGAGCAGTACTTC.

V and J are TRBV11-3 and TRBJ2-7; D might be TRBD1 (7 bases). CDR3 length: 15 residues. Per germline, CDR1 SGHNT and CDR2 YENEEA. The V end was cut by 5 bases, the J end by 5 bases, with 19 bases between. CDR3 sequence: CASSVTGDSIHEQYF. The DNA of the CDR3 is TGTGCCAGCAGCGTTACAGGGGACTCCATCCACGAGCAGTACTTC.

This chain joins TRBV19 and TRBJ2-6; D is perhaps TRBD1 (8 bases). CDR3 size: 17 residues. Trimming left V 5 bases short and J 1 base short, with 15 bases between. Looked up from germline, CDR1 is LNHDA and CDR2 is SQIVND (reference sequence). The DNA of the CDR3 is TGTGCCAGTAGTCACAGGGGGGGATTATCTGGGGCCAACGTCCTGACTTTC. This encodes CASSHRGGLSGANVLTF.

This chain uses TRBV9 with TRBJ2-7; D might be TRBD2 (5 bases). Germline V gives CDR1 SGDLS, CDR2 YYNGEE. Trimming removed 0 bases from V and 5 bases from J, with 12 bases in between. The CDR3 contains 14 residues. The DNA for the CDR3 is TGTGCCAGCAGCGTAGATCCCTCGGGGAACGAGCAGTACTTC. Protein product: CASSVDPSGNEQYF.

The rearrangement uses TRBV27 and TRBJ2-7, with TRBD2 matching over 8 bases. Germline-derived CDR1 and CDR2 are MNHEY and SMNVEV (reference sequence). Trimming cost V 11 bases and J 3 bases; bases outside gene matches: 9. The CDR3 sequence is 13 residues long. The CDR3 nucleotides read TGTGCCTCTGGGGAAGCGGGAGTCTACGAGCAGTACTTC. Amino acid sequence: CASGEAGVYEQYF.

This sequence joins TRBV11-2 and TRBJ1-1, with unresolved D. Germline V gene data show CDR1 as SGHAT and CDR2 as FQNNGV. The CDR3 runs to 12 residues. The germline V and J ends were trimmed by 4 bases and 9 bases, with 12 bases remaining between them. The CDR3 protein is CASSSIARKAFF. In DNA, the CDR3 is TGTGCCAGCAGCTCAATAGCCCGGAAAGCTTTCTTT.

The chain recombines TRBV19 with TRBJ1-6, with TRBD1 matching over 8 bases. Germline V gene data show CDR1 as LNHDA and CDR2 as SQIVND (reference sequence). With V trimmed by 0 bases and J by 8 bases, 6 bases remained unmatched. This CDR3 is built from 16 residues. CDR3 DNA sequence: TGTGCCAGTAGTATAGAGGGACAGGTCGGATATTCACCCCTCCACTTT. Amino acid sequence: CASSIEGQVGYSPLHF.

The chain is built from TRBV11-3 and TRBJ2-2; 8 bases align to TRBD2. The V gene's germline CDR1 is SGHNT and CDR2 YENEEA. J was trimmed by 4 bases and V by 2 bases; bases with no gene match: 3. The CDR3 runs 15 residues. CDR3 amino acids: CASSLIAGITGELFF. For the CDR3, the DNA is TGTGCCAGCAGCTTAATAGCGGGAATCACCGGGGAGCTGTTTTTT.

The V gene is TRBV5-5, the J gene TRBJ2-1; the D gene is possibly TRBD1 (6 bases). Germline CDR1 reads SGHKS; CDR2 reads YYEKEE (reference sequence). The V and J ends lost 4 bases and 7 bases respectively, with 9 bases between them. The CDR3 loop spans 12 amino acids. The CDR3 DNA sequence: TGTGCCAGCAGCCCCACAGGGAATGAGCAGTTCTTC. Encoded protein: CASSPTGNEQFF.

This chain links TRBV7-2 with TRBJ1-1; D unclear. The CDR3 consists of 13 residues. Germline CDR1 is SGHTA and CDR2 is FQGNSA. With 3 bases removed from V and 2 bases from J, the gap between germline ends came to 7 bases. The CDR3 protein is CASSFRVNTEAFF. The CDR3 nucleotides read TGTGCCAGCAGCTTTCGAGTAAACACTGAAGCTTTCTTT.

A single count supports this clone. Here the CDR3 DNA reads TGTGCCAGCAGAGAGACAGGCAGACTTCTCTCGAACACTGAAGCTTTCTTT. Its protein product is CASRETGRLLSNTEAFF. J is TRBJ1-1 and V is TRBV5-5; perhaps TRBD1 as D (6 bases). Germline CDR1 is SGHKS and CDR2 is YYEKEE (reference sequence). The CDR3 extends over 17 amino acids. The ends were cut back, 5 bases at V and 1 base at J, with 21 bases in the middle.

This sequence joins TRBV5-4 and TRBJ2-7, with D uncertain. Germline V gene sequence: CDR1 SGHNT, CDR2 YYREEE (reference sequence). The ends were cut back, 1 base at V and 1 base at J, with 6 bases in the middle. The CDR3 spans 13 residues. In DNA form, the CDR3 reads TGTGCCAGCAGCTTGCGCGGATCCTACGAGCAGTACTTC. Encoded protein: CASSLRGSYEQYF.

The V and J genes are TRBV6-1 and TRBJ1-6; 12 bases are shared with TRBD1. This CDR3 has 19 amino acids. V lost 4 bases and J lost 7; bases outside the gene matches: 14. The germline gives CDR1 MNHNS, CDR2 SASEGT. The CDR3 protein is CASSAIPWDRGLQNSPLHF. CDR3 DNA: TGTGCCAGCAGTGCAATTCCCTGGGACAGGGGGCTTCAGAATTCACCCCTCCACTTT.

The CDR3, as DNA: TGTGCCAGCTCACCTGGGAGGGGCTCTGGAAACACCATATATTTT. This codes for CASSPGRGSGNTIYF. The chain combines TRBV18 with TRBJ1-3; a weak D match, TRBD1 (5 bases). This CDR3 contains 15 residues. Trimming removed 3 bases from V and 0 bases from J, with 9 bases in between. The V gene's germline CDR1 is KGHSH and CDR2 LQKENI.

The chain employs TRBV9 and TRBJ2-7, with 7 bases lining up with TRBD2. Germline V gene lookup returns CDR1 SGDLS and CDR2 YYNGEE. J lost 3 bases, V lost 1 base, and 7 bases had no gene match. The CDR3 has 15 residues. The DNA for the CDR3 is TGTGCCAGCAGCGTACAGGGAGGGGCCAACTACGAGCAGTACTTC. Translating it yields CASSVQGGANYEQYF.

The J gene is TRBJ2-7, the V gene TRBV4-1; 9 nucleotides align to TRBD2. The germline gives CDR1 MGHRA, CDR2 YSYEKL. This CDR3 is 15 amino acids long. Trimming at V came to 1 base and at J to 6 bases, leaving 7 bases not matched to a gene. The CDR3 loop reads CASSQGAGGPFEQYF. CDR3 DNA sequence: TGCGCCAGCAGCCAAGGGGCGGGAGGGCCGTTCGAGCAGTACTTC.

The gene calls are TRBV19 and TRBJ2-7; 11 bases line up with TRBD2. The J segment lost 4 bases and the V segment lost 4 bases, leaving 3 bases of the junction unmatched. Germline V gives CDR1 LNHDA, CDR2 SQIVND (reference sequence). This CDR3 spans 14 amino acids. The DNA for the CDR3 is TGTGCCAGTAGTACGAGGACTAGCGGGTACGAGCAGTACTTC. Protein sequence: CASSTRTSGYEQYF. Full variable domain (missing parts from reference TRBV19 and TRBJ2-7): DGGITQSPKYLFRKEGQNVTLSCEQNLNHDAMYWYRQDPGQGLRLIYYSQIVNDFQKGDIAEGYSVSREKKESFPLTVTSAQKNPTAFYLCASSTRTSGYEQYFGPGTRLTVT.

This sequence joins TRBV30 and TRBJ1-6; a weak D match, TRBD1 (6 bases). V was cut by 3 bases and J by 6 bases, with 9 bases left in between. CDR1 and CDR2 (germline): GTSNPN, SVGIG (reference sequence). The CDR3 contains 13 residues. The CDR3 DNA reads as TGTGCCTGGAGCACAGGGTCTAATTCACCCCTCCACTTT. Translating it yields CAWSTGSNSPLHF.

The V call is TRBV19, the J call TRBJ2-3; the match to TRBD1 covers 7 bases. With 2 bases clipped from V and 4 bases from J, the junction kept 21 bases outside the gene matches. In germline, CDR1 is LNHDA, CDR2 SQIVND (reference sequence). The CDR3 loop spans 20 amino acids. The CDR3 region is CASSIRGLRRRQGFADTQYF. Here the CDR3 DNA reads TGTGCCAGTAGTATAAGGGGGCTGCGAAGAAGGCAGGGATTTGCAGATACGCAGTATTTT.